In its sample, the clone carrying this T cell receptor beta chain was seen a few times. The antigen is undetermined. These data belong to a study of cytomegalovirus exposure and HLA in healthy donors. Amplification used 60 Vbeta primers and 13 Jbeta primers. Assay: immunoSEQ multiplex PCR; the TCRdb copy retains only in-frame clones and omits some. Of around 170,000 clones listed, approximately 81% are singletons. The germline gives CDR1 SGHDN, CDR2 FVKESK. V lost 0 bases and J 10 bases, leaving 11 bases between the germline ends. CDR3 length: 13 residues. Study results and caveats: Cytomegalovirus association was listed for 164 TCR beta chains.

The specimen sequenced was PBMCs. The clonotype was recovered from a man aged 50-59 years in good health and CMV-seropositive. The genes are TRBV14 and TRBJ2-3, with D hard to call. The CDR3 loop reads CASSQEIRSAQYF. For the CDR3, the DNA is TGTGCCAGCAGCCAAGAAATCCGGAGCGCGCAGTATTTT.